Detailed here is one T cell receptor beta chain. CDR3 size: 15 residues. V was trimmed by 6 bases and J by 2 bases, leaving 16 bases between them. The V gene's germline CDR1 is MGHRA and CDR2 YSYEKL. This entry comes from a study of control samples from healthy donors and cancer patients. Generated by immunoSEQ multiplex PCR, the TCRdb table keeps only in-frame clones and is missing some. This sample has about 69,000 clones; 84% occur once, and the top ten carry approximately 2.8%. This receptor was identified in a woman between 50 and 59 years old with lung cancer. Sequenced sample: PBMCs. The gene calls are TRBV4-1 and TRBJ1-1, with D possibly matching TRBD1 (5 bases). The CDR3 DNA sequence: TGCGCCAGCAGTGGCCCGACCGGACAAAACACTGAAGCTTTCTTT. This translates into CASSGPTGQNTEAFF.